Included here is one T cell receptor (beta chain) sequence, with context. The antigen is undetermined. TCRdb keeps only in-frame clones here, not all; method: immunoSEQ multiplex PCR. Of under 14,000 clones listed, around 80% are singletons. CDR3 length equals 15 residues. The germline V gene encodes CDR1 SGHTA and CDR2 FQGNSA. V was cut by 4 bases and J by 3 bases, with 15 bases left in between. The sample belongs to a study of CD4 T cells in relation to SARS-CoV-2 and coronaviruses. Study summary: The negative reference was HIV-1 Nef peptide pool or peptide-free culture.

CD4+ T cells from unexposed donors were obtained before the COVID-19 pandemic (2011-2018). CD4+ T cells were isolated from the cells after about 11 days of culture. The sample consisted of CD4+ T cells from PBMCs, cultured in vitro. The TCR comes from a human donor in good health. V gene TRBV7-2 combines with J gene TRBJ2-5, with D hard to call. The chain's CDR3 is CASSSQYSGEETQYF. CDR3 sequence (DNA): TGTGCCAGCAGCTCCCAGTATTCGGGCGAAGAGACCCAGTACTTC.